This TCR beta chain was obtained from a study of cytomegalovirus exposure and HLA in healthy donors. General study points: Cytomegalovirus status was reportedly diagnosed by the classifier with high specificity and sensitivity.

Remarks on this clone: Its antigen is unknown.

Clones were sequenced by immunoSEQ multiplex PCR, and TCRdb holds only the in-frame ones, with some missing. This sample has some 90,000 clones, with roughly 87% found just once. The length of the CDR3 is 13 residues. V lost 0 bases, J lost 7 bases, and 10 bases lay in between. The germline V gene encodes CDR1 SGHNT and CDR2 YYREEE (reference sequence). This TCR came from a woman under 40 in good health and CMV-seronegative. Sample: PBMCs. J is TRBJ1-1 and V is TRBV5-4; unclear D gene. For the CDR3, the DNA is TGTGCCAGCAGCTTGGCGGGAGGAGGTGAAGCTTTCTTT. It yields the protein CASSLAGGGEAFF.